A single sample is the source of the 29 T cell receptor beta chains below, sequenced in a study of cytomegalovirus exposure and HLA in healthy donors. Libraries were prepared by immunoSEQ multiplex PCR; TCRdb keeps only in-frame clonotypes and omits some of them. The sample carries about 130,000 clones, about 88% recorded once. The sequencing sample was made of PBMCs. Receptor source: a woman younger than 30 in good health and CMV-seropositive.

The chain is built from TRBV6-1 and TRBJ1-3; D is perhaps TRBD1 (6 bases). Trimming removed 4 bases from V and 0 bases from J, with 7 bases in between. The germline CDR1 and CDR2 sequences are MNHNS and SASEGT. The CDR3 is made up of 14 amino acids. DNA for the CDR3: TGTGCCAGCAGTGGGACAGCCTCTGGAAACACCATATATTTT. Translation gives CASSGTASGNTIYF.

This clone was seen only a few times. The CDR3 reads CASSLARGGVGEQFF. The CDR3 DNA follows: TGTGCCAGCAGCTTAGCACGGGGGGGCGTCGGTGAGCAGTTCTTC. This chain links TRBV7-2 with TRBJ2-1; TRBD2 matches 8 bases. Trimming at V came to 0 bases and at J to 9 bases, leaving 7 bases not matched to a gene. The CDR3 has 15 residues. Germline lookup yields CDR1 SGHTA and CDR2 FQGNSA.

The chain recombines TRBV18 with TRBJ1-2; 10 bases agree with TRBD1. This CDR3 has 14 amino acids. Germline lookup yields CDR1 KGHSH and CDR2 LQKENI. Trimming cost V 3 bases and J 6 bases; bases outside gene matches: 4. Written as DNA, the CDR3 is TGTGCCAGCTCACCCGGGACAGGGGAGGATGGCTACACCTTC. Translation: CASSPGTGEDGYTF.

The V and J genes are TRBV6-7 and TRBJ2-5, with a weak D call TRBD1 (5 bases). TRBV6-7 belongs to the ORF category, with a function that is uncertain. V lost 2 bases to trimming and J lost 12 bases, with 13 bases between them. This CDR3 contains 12 residues. The chain's CDR3 is CASSYGADLKYF. CDR3 coding DNA: TGTGCCAGCAGTTACGGGGCGGACCTAAAGTACTTC.

The sample holds one count of this clone. This chain connects TRBV7-9 to TRBJ2-2; TRBD2 might be the D (7 bases). V was clipped by 2 bases and J by 3 bases, with 16 bases between them. CDR1 and CDR2 from the germline V gene are SEHNR and FQNEAQ (reference sequence). The CDR3 totals 17 residues. CDR3 protein: CASSLIRGAWDTGELFF. The CDR3 DNA is TGTGCCAGCAGCTTAATCCGGGGGGCTTGGGACACCGGGGAGCTGTTTTTT.

The CDR3 coding sequence is TGTGCCACACAAAGGGGGGGGGAGCAGTTCTTC. This sequence encodes CATQRGGEQFF. This chain links TRBV6-4 with TRBJ2-1, with TRBD2 as a possible D gene (7 bases). The ends were cut back, 10 bases at V and 10 bases at J, with 14 bases in the middle. The germline CDR1 and CDR2 sequences are MRHNA and SNTAGT. The CDR3 spans 11 residues.

The chain employs TRBV7-9 and TRBJ1-5, with D possibly being TRBD1 (5 bases). CDR3 length: 18 residues. Germline assignment: CDR1 SEHNR and CDR2 FQNEAQ (reference sequence). Trimming cost V 3 bases and J 7 bases, with 25 bases left between them. The CDR3 loop is CASSLGGAGPPAGQPQHF. The CDR3 region has the DNA TGTGCCAGCAGCTTGGGAGGCGCAGGGCCTCCTGCGGGGCAGCCCCAGCATTTT.

This clone was counted a few times. The V call is TRBV19, the J call TRBJ1-5; D may be TRBD1 (5 bases). With 4 bases removed from V and 5 bases from J, the gap between germline ends came to 15 bases. There are 15 residues in the CDR3. CDR1 is LNHDA, CDR2 SQIVND, per germline (reference sequence). The CDR3 protein is CASSRRDGGDQPQHF. CDR3 nucleotides: TGTGCCAGTAGTAGGAGAGACGGGGGGGATCAGCCCCAGCATTTT.

The V and J genes are TRBV28 and TRBJ2-7; 9 bases map to TRBD1. This CDR3 has 15 amino acids. CDR1 MDHEN and CDR2 SYDVKM come from the germline V gene. The V and J ends lost 4 bases and 0 bases, in that order; junction bases with no gene match: 4. The DNA of the CDR3 is TGTGCCAGCAGTTCGACAGGGGGGGGCTCCTACGAGCAGTACTTC. This sequence encodes CASSSTGGGSYEQYF.

The V call is TRBV7-6, the J call TRBJ1-2, with 8 bases lining up with TRBD1. Looked up from germline, CDR1 is SGHVS and CDR2 is FNYEAQ. CDR3 length: 14 amino acids. The V gene end was trimmed by 3 bases and the J gene end by 4 bases; junction bases not matched to a gene: 4. As DNA, the CDR3 is TGTGCCAGCAGCTTCGGACAGGGTGGCTATGGCTACACCTTC. It is translated as CASSFGQGGYGYTF.

This clone appeared a few times. The rearrangement links TRBV28 to TRBJ1-2, with a possible D match to TRBD1 (5 bases). Trimming shortened V by 2 bases and J by 8 bases, and 18 bases separated the two germline ends. Germline CDR1 and CDR2: MDHEN and SYDVKM. The CDR3 covers 15 residues. CDR3 region: CASSLIRGREGGYTF. The CDR3 region has the DNA TGTGCCAGCAGTTTAATTAGAGGCAGGGAGGGAGGCTACACCTTC.

The chain employs TRBV9 and TRBJ1-5, with 8 bases identical to TRBD1. Per the germline V gene, CDR1 is SGDLS and CDR2 is YYNGEE. The CDR3 has 15 amino acids. The junction had 8 bases not matched to a gene; V was cut back by 3 bases and J by 6 bases. As DNA, the CDR3 is TGTGCCAGCAGCGAAGGACAGGGTTTGAGTCAGCCCCAGCATTTT. This encodes CASSEGQGLSQPQHF.

This clone has just one count. V and J are TRBV25-1 and TRBJ2-5; 10 bases match TRBD1. Trimming removed 4 bases from V and 7 bases from J; junction bases left unmatched: 15. This CDR3 has 17 amino acids. Germline assignment: CDR1 MGHDK and CDR2 SYGVNS. CDR3 sequence (DNA): TGTGCCAGCAGTGCACAGACAGGGGGCGCGACCCTTGGGACCCAGTACTTC. Protein sequence: CASSAQTGGATLGTQYF. The full variable domain, rest sourced from reference TRBV25-1 and TRBJ2-5, is EADIYQTPRYLVIGTGKKITLECSQTMGHDKMYWYQQDPGMELHLIHYSYGVNSTEKGDLSSESTVSRIRTEHFPLTLESARPSHTSQYLCASSAQTGGATLGTQYFGPGTRLLVL.

The rearrangement joins TRBV19 to TRBJ2-3; no clear D. The CDR3 runs 15 residues. Germline-derived CDR1 and CDR2 are LNHDA and SQIVND (reference sequence). V dropped 4 bases and J dropped 3 bases, with 14 bases sitting between them. The CDR3 region is CASSTRHLWTDTQYF. The CDR3 nucleotides read TGTGCCAGTAGTACCCGACACTTGTGGACAGATACGCAGTATTTT.

The chain couples TRBV30 to TRBJ1-1; 7 bases match TRBD1. The length of the CDR3 is 13 residues. V was pared by 2 bases and J by 0 bases, with 0 bases of the junction left unmatched. Germline V gives CDR1 GTSNPN, CDR2 SVGIG (reference sequence). This chain's CDR3 is CAWSTGVNTEAFF. CDR3 DNA sequence: TGTGCCTGGAGTACAGGGGTGAACACTGAAGCTTTCTTT.

This clone was seen more than once but under ten times. This chain links TRBV6-5 with TRBJ2-7, with D uncertain. Germline V gene sequence: CDR1 MNHEY, CDR2 SVGAGI. V lost 2 bases, J lost 0 bases, and 11 bases lay in between. This CDR3 is built from 15 residues. The CDR3 spells CASSYVDRSSYEQYF. CDR3 DNA: TGTGCCAGCAGTTACGTTGATAGGAGCTCCTACGAGCAGTACTTC.

This chain joins TRBV28 and TRBJ2-6; the match to TRBD1 covers 7 bases. J was trimmed by 0 bases and V by 4 bases; bases with no gene match: 0. The CDR3 spans 15 residues. Germline-derived CDR1 and CDR2 are MDHEN and SYDVKM. The chain's CDR3 is CASSWDSSGANVLTF. The DNA of the CDR3 is TGTGCCAGCAGTTGGGACAGCTCTGGGGCCAACGTCCTGACTTTC.

This chain uses TRBV14 with TRBJ2-5, with a possible D match to TRBD1 (5 bases). This CDR3 spans 17 amino acids. The V end was cut by 0 bases, the J end by 4 bases, with 18 bases between. Germline V gene lookup returns CDR1 SGHDN and CDR2 FVKESK. The CDR3 region has the DNA TGTGCCAGCAGCCAAGATACCTCGTGGGGCCTGGGAGAGACCCAGTACTTC. It encodes CASSQDTSWGLGETQYF. The full variable domain, its missing parts supplied by reference TRBV14 and TRBJ2-5, is EAGVTQFPSHSVIEKGQTVTLRCDPISGHDNLYWYRRVMGKEIKFLLHFVKESKQDESGMPNNRFLAERTGGTYSTLKVQPAELEDSGVYFCASSQDTSWGLGETQYFGPGTRLLVL.

The sample holds one count of this clone. The junction departs from the called germline gene at one end, perhaps through a read error. This chain links TRBV6-5 with TRBJ1-2; the D is unclear. The germline V gene encodes CDR1 MNHEY and CDR2 SVGAGI. The CDR3 totals 14 residues. The CDR3 DNA sequence: TGTGCCAGCACTTCCGGCCGGAGTGTCTATGGCCACACCTTC. It yields the protein CASTSGRSVYGHTF.

V is TRBV5-1 and J is TRBJ1-5, with D perhaps TRBD1 (5 bases). With 4 bases removed from V and 3 bases from J, the gap between germline ends came to 11 bases. CDR1 is SGHRS and CDR2 is YFSETQ in the germline V gene. This CDR3 spans 14 amino acids. The CDR3 DNA reads as TGCGCCAGCAGCCTAGACAGTAACAATCAGCCCCAGCATTTT. Its protein product is CASSLDSNNQPQHF.

This sequence joins TRBV19 and TRBJ1-2; D is unresolved. In germline, CDR1 is LNHDA, CDR2 SQIVND (reference sequence). This CDR3 is built from 12 residues. The germline V and J ends were trimmed by 7 bases and 4 bases, with 10 bases remaining between them. The CDR3 region has the DNA TGTGCCAGTATGAGGCCGGGCTATGGCTACACCTTC. Protein sequence: CASMRPGYGYTF. Full variable domain (rest looked up from reference TRBV19 and TRBJ1-2): DGGITQSPKYLFRKEGQNVTLSCEQNLNHDAMYWYRQDPGQGLRLIYYSQIVNDFQKGDIAEGYSVSREKKESFPLTVTSAQKNPTAFYLCASMRPGYGYTFGSGTRLTVV.

The chain links TRBV5-1 to TRBJ2-7; D remains unclear. From germline, CDR1 is SGHRS and CDR2 YFSETQ. The CDR3 runs 12 residues. Trimming took 0 bases from V and 4 from J, leaving 5 bases between them. The CDR3 bases are TGCGCCAGCAGCTTGGGGCAATACGAGCAGTACTTC. This codes for CASSLGQYEQYF.

J is TRBJ1-1 and V is TRBV11-3, with a tentative D call TRBD1 (5 bases). This CDR3 spans 12 amino acids. V lost 1 base and J 8 bases, leaving 8 bases between the germline ends. Germline CDR1 and CDR2: SGHNT and YENEEA. In nucleotides, the CDR3 is TGTGCCAGCAGCTTAGGGGGCGGAGAAGCTTTCTTT. Protein sequence: CASSLGGGEAFF.

The CDR3 loop reads CASSYSISDGGGYTF. In DNA, the CDR3 is TGTGCCAGCAGTTACTCCATATCGGACGGGGGAGGCTACACCTTC. This chain joins TRBV6-5 and TRBJ1-2; tentative D call: TRBD1 (5 bases). Deletions cut 0 bases from V and 8 bases from J, with 16 bases between. The germline V gene has CDR1 MNHEY and CDR2 SVGAGI. This CDR3 has 15 residues.

The chain couples TRBV5-4 to TRBJ1-1, with D hard to call. This CDR3 is built from 13 residues. CDR1 SGHNT and CDR2 YYREEE come from the germline V gene (reference sequence). The V end lost 4 bases, the J end lost 3 bases, and 10 bases lay between the germline ends. CDR3 bases: TGTGCCAGCAGCGCCGGAGCCTACACTGAAGCTTTCTTT. It specifies CASSAGAYTEAFF.

The V and J genes are TRBV28 and TRBJ1-3; D possibly corresponds to TRBD1 (5 bases). From germline, CDR1 is MDHEN and CDR2 SYDVKM. Trimming stripped 5 bases from V and 4 bases from J, with 9 bases between. The CDR3 loop spans 13 amino acids. The CDR3: CASSQGSGNTIYF. Here the CDR3 DNA reads TGTGCCAGCAGTCAGGGTTCAGGAAACACCATATATTTT.

CDR3 sequence: CATLESYNSPLHF. In nucleotides, the CDR3 is TGTGCCACCCTAGAAAGTTATAATTCACCCCTCCACTTT. This sequence joins TRBV28 and TRBJ1-6; D is unclear. CDR1 and CDR2 from the germline V gene are MDHEN and SYDVKM. The germline V and J ends were trimmed by 10 bases and 4 bases, with 11 bases remaining between them. The CDR3 runs 13 residues. Combining the CDR3 with reference TRBV28 and TRBJ1-6 gives the whole variable domain DVKVTQSSRYLVKRTGEKVFLECVQDMDHENMFWYRQDPGLGLRLIYFSYDVKMKEKGDIPEGYSVSREKKERFSLILESASTNQTSMYLCATLESYNSPLHFGNGTRLTVT.

The chain couples TRBV9 to TRBJ1-2; D is undetermined. Germline V gene lookup returns CDR1 SGDLS and CDR2 YYNGEE. Deletions cut 4 bases from V and 6 bases from J, with 16 bases between. This CDR3 spans 14 amino acids. This CDR3 reads CASSRRARMNGYTF. As DNA, the CDR3 is TGTGCCAGCAGCCGTAGAGCACGCATGAATGGCTACACCTTC.

The sample holds one count of this clone. V usage is TRBV9 and J usage is TRBJ1-5, with D hard to call. Per the germline V gene, CDR1 is SGDLS and CDR2 is YYNGEE. The CDR3 spans 13 residues. Trimming cost V 0 bases and J 8 bases, with 9 bases left between them. This CDR3 reads CASSVGERKPQHF. The CDR3 region has the DNA TGTGCCAGCAGCGTAGGGGAGAGGAAGCCCCAGCATTTT.